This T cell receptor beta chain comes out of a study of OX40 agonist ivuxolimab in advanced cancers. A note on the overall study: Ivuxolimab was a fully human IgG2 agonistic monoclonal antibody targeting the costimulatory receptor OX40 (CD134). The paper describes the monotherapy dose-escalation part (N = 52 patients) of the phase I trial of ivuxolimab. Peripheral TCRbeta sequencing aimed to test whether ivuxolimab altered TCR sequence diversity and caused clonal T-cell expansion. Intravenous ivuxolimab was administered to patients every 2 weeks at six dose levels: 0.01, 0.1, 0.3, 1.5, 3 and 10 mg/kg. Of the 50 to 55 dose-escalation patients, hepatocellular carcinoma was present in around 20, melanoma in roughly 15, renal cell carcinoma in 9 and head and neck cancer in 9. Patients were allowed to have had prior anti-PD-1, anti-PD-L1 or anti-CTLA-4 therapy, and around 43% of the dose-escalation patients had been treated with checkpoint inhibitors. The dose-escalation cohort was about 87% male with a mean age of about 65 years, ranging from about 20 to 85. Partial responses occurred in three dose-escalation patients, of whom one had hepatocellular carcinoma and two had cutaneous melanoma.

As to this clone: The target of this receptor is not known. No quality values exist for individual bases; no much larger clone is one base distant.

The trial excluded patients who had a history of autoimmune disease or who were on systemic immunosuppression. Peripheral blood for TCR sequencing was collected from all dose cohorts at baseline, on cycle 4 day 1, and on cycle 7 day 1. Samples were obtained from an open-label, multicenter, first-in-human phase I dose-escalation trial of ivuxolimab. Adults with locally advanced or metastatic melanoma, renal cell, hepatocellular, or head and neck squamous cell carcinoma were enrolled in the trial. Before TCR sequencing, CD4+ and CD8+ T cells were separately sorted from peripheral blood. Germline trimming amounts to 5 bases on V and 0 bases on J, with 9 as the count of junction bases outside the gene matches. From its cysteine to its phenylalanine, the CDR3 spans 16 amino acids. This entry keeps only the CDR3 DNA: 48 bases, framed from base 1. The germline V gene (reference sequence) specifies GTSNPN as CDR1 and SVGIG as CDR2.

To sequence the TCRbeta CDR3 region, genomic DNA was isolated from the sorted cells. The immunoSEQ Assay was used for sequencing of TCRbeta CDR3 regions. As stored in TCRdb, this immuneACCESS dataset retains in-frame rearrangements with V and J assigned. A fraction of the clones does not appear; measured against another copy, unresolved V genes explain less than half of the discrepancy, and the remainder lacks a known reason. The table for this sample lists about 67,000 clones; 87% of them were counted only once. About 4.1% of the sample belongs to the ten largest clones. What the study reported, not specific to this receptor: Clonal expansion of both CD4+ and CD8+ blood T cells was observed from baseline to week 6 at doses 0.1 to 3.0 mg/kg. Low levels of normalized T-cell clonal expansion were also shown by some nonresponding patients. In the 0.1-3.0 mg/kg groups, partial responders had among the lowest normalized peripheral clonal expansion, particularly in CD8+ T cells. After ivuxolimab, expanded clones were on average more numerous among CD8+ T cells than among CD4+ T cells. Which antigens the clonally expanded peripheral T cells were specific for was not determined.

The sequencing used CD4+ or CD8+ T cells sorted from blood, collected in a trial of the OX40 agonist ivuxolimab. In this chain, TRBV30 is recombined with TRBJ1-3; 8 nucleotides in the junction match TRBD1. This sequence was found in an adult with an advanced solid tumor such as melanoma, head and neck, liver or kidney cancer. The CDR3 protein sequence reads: CAWARTGPISGNTIYF. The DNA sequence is TGTGCCTGGGCCAGGACAGGGCCAATCTCTGGAAACACCATATATTTT.